The 9 T cell receptor beta chains in this list originate from one sample, sequenced in a study of blood T cell repertoires in COVID-19. The protocol was immunoSEQ multiplex PCR, while the TCRdb copy is restricted to in-frame clones and leaves out a portion. The sample shows some 60,000 clones, roughly 85% of them seen only once. Sequenced material: peripheral blood. These receptors were taken from a human donor in a cohort sampled during active COVID-19.

The chain uses TRBV4-3 and TRBJ2-5; D may be TRBD2 (6 bases). The V gene lost 0 bases and the J gene lost 6 bases, with 14 bases spanning the gap. The CDR3 loop spans 15 amino acids. The germline V gene encodes CDR1 LGHNA and CDR2 YSLEER. Here the CDR3 DNA reads TGCGCCAGCAGCCAAGATCTCCCCGGGGGAAAGACCCAGTACTTC. Translation gives CASSQDLPGGKTQYF.

This chain connects TRBV11-3 to TRBJ1-2, with unresolved D. The length of the CDR3 is 14 residues. Between the trimmed V and J ends, which lost 1 base and 3 bases, there was a span of 9 bases. The V gene's germline CDR1 is SGHNT and CDR2 YENEEA. CDR3 sequence (DNA): TGTGCCAGCAGCTTAGGTGGTCGAGACTATGGCTACACCTTC. Translation gives CASSLGGRDYGYTF.

The chain combines TRBV27 with TRBJ2-7; 10 bases align to TRBD1. CDR1 is MNHEY, CDR2 SMNVEV, per germline (reference sequence). CDR3 length: 14 residues. The J segment lost 2 bases and the V segment lost 3 bases, leaving 1 base of the junction unmatched. The chain's CDR3 is CASSFGTGAYEQYF. The CDR3 DNA sequence: TGTGCCAGCAGTTTTGGGACAGGGGCCTACGAGCAGTACTTC.

The rearrangement joins TRBV27 to TRBJ1-2, with D uncertain. CDR1 is MNHEY and CDR2 is SMNVEV in the germline V gene (reference sequence). Trimming cost V 4 bases and J 4 bases, with 10 bases left between them. The CDR3 sequence is 13 residues long. Here the CDR3 reads CASSSAIGYGYTF. The CDR3 nucleotides are TGTGCCAGCAGTTCCGCGATCGGCTATGGCTACACCTTC.

The chain recombines TRBV5-4 with TRBJ2-3, with 7 bases that match TRBD1. This CDR3 contains 16 residues. Looked up from germline, CDR1 is SGHNT and CDR2 is YYREEE (reference sequence). V shed 1 base and J 4 bases; nucleotides not matched to a gene: 9. The DNA of the CDR3 is TGTGCCAGCAGCTTGAACAGGGGTAACATCGCAGATACGCAGTATTTT. The encoded protein is CASSLNRGNIADTQYF.

This chain connects TRBV6-2 or TRBV6-3 to TRBJ1-5; D unclear. Germline V gives CDR1 MNHEY, CDR2 SVGEGT. Trimming pared 1 base from V and 6 bases from J, leaving 19 bases between. This CDR3 region has 17 residues. The CDR3 region is CASSYLGIGRLFQPQHF. Written as DNA, the CDR3 is TGTGCCAGCAGTTACTTAGGGATTGGGAGGCTCTTTCAGCCCCAGCATTTT.

V usage is TRBV11-2 and J usage is TRBJ2-5; D unclear. Per the germline V gene, CDR1 is SGHAT and CDR2 is FQNNGV. V lost 3 bases, J lost 1 base, and 12 bases lay in between. CDR3 length equals 15 residues. The CDR3 DNA follows: TGTGCCAGCAGCTTCTATACCGGGTCCCAAGAGACCCAGTACTTC. This translates into CASSFYTGSQETQYF.

The chain links TRBV7-3 to TRBJ1-1; D is possibly TRBD1 (6 bases). From germline, CDR1 is SGHTA and CDR2 FQGTGA. The length of the CDR3 is 14 residues. Trimming took 4 bases from V and 1 from J, leaving 10 bases between them. The CDR3: CASSYGTQNTEAFF. CDR3 nucleotide sequence: TGTGCCAGCAGCTACGGGACACAGAACACTGAAGCTTTCTTT.

The chain couples TRBV2 to TRBJ1-2; a weak D match, TRBD1 (6 bases). Between the trimmed V and J ends, which lost 4 bases and 2 bases, there was a span of 14 bases. The CDR3 runs 15 residues. Per the germline V gene, CDR1 is SNHLY and CDR2 is FYNNEI. CDR3 in amino acids: CASSVTGTPNYGYTF. The CDR3 DNA reads TGTGCCAGCAGTGTAACCGGGACACCCAACTATGGCTACACCTTC.